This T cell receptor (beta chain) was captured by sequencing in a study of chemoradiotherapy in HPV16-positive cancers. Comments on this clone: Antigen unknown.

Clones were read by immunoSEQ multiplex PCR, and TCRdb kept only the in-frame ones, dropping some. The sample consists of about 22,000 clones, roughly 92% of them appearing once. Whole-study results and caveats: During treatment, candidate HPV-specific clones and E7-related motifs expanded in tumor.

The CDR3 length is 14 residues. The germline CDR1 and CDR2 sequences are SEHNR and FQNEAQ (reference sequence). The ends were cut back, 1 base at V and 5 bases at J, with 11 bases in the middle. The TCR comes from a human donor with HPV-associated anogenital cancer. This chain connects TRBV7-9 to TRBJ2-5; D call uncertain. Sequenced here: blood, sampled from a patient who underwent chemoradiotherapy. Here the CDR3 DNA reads TGTGCCAGCAGCTTAGATTTGAGGTGGGAGACCCAGTACTTC. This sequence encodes CASSLDLRWETQYF.